This TCR beta chain was sequenced for a study of blood T cell repertoires in COVID-19. About the study: Material from acute and convalescent COVID-19 was sourced from the United States, Italy and Spain.

Clones were read by immunoSEQ multiplex PCR, and TCRdb kept only the in-frame ones, dropping some. The profile covers approximately 11,000 clones, with about 87% appearing a single time and approximately 11% taken by the ten largest. CDR3 length: 14 amino acids. Germline assignment: CDR1 SGHNT and CDR2 YYREEE (reference sequence). Trimming took 7 bases from V and 1 from J, leaving 14 bases between them. The sequenced sample consisted of peripheral blood. The chain is built from TRBV5-4 and TRBJ1-2, with no clear D. The receptor comes from a human donor in a cohort sampled during active COVID-19. The CDR3, as DNA: TGTGCCAGCCTTCGTTTCGGGGATAACTATGGCTACACCTTC. Translated, it gives CASLRFGDNYGYTF. The full variable domain, rest sourced from reference TRBV5-4 and TRBJ1-2, is ETGVTQSPTHLIKTRGQQVTLRCSSQSGHNTVSWYQQALGQGPQFIFQYYREEENGRGNFPPRFSGLQFPNYSSELNVNALELDDSALYLCASLRFGDNYGYTFGSGTRLTVV.